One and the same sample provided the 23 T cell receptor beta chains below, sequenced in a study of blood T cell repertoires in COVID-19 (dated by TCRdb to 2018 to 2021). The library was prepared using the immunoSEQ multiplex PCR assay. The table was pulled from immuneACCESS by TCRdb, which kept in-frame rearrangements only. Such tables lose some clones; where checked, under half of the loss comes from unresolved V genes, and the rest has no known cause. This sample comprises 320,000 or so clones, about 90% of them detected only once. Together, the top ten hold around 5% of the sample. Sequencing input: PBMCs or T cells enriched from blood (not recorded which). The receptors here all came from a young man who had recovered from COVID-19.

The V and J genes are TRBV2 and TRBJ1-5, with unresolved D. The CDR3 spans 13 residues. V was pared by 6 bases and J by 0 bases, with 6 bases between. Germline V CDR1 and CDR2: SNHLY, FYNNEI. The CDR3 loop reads CASSPVSNQPQHF. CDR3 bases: TGTGCCAGCAGCCCAGTTAGCAATCAGCCCCAGCATTTT.

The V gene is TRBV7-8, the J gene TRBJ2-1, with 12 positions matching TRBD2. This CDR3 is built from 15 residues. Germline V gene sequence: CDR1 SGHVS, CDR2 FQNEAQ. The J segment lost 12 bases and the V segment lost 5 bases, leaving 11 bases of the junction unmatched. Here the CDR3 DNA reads TGTGCCAGCAGCCCTCCTAGCGGGGGGGCAGGGGGGCAGTTCTTC. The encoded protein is CASSPPSGGAGGQFF.

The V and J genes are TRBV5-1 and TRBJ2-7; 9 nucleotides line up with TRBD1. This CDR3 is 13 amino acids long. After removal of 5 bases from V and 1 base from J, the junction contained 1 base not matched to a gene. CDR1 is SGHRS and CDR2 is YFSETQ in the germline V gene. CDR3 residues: CASRGQGSYEQYF. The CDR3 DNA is TGCGCCAGCAGGGGACAGGGATCCTACGAGCAGTACTTC.

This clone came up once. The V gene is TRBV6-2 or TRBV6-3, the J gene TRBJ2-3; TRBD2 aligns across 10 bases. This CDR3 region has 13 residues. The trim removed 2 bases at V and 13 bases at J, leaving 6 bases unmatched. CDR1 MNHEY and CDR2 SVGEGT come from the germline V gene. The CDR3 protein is CASSYQLAGPKYF. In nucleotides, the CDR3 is TGTGCCAGCAGTTACCAACTAGCGGGGCCCAAGTATTTT.

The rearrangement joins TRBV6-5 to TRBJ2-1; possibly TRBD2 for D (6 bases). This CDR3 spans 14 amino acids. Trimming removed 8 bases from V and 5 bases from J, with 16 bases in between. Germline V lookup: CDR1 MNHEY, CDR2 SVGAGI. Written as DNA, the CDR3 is TGTGCCAGCCTTCAGGGCGGGGCTCACAATGAGCAGTTCTTC. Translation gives CASLQGGAHNEQFF.

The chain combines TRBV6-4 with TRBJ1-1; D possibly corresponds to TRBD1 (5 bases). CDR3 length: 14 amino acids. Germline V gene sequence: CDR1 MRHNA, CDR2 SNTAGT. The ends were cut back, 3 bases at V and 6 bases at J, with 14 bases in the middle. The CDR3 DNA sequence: TGTGCCAGCAGTGAGTTTAGGGGTAGTGCTGAAGCTTTCTTT. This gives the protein CASSEFRGSAEAFF.

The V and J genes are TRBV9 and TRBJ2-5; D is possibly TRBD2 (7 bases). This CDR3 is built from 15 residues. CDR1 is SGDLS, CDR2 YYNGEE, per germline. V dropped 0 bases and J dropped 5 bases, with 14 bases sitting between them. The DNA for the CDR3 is TGTGCCAGCAGCGTAGAGGGCGGGGGCTACGAGACCCAGTACTTC. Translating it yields CASSVEGGGYETQYF.

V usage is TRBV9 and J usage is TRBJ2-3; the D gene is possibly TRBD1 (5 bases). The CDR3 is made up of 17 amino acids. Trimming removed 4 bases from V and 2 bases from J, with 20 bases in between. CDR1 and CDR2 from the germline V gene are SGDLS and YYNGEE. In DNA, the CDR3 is TGTGCCAGCAGCCTTCGGACATCCCCTACCGCCACAGATACGCAGTATTTT. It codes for CASSLRTSPTATDTQYF.

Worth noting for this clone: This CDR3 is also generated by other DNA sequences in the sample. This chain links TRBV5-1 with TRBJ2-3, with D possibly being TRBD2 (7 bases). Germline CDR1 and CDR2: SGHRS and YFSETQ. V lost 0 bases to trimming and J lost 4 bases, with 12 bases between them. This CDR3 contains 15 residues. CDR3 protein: CASSLAGGAADTQYF. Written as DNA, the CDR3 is TGCGCCAGCAGCTTGGCTGGGGGGGCCGCAGATACGCAGTATTTT.

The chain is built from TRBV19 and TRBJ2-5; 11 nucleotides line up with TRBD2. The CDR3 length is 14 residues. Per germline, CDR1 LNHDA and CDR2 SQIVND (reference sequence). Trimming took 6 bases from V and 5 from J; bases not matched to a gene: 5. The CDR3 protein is CASSETSGVETQYF. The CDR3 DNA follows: TGTGCCAGTAGCGAGACTAGCGGGGTCGAGACCCAGTACTTC.

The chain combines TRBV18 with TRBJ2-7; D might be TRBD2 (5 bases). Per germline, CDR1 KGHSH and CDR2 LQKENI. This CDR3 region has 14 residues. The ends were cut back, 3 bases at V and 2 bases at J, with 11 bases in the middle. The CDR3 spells CASSPEGWAYEQYF. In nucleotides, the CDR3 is TGTGCCAGCTCACCCGAGGGTTGGGCCTACGAGCAGTACTTC.

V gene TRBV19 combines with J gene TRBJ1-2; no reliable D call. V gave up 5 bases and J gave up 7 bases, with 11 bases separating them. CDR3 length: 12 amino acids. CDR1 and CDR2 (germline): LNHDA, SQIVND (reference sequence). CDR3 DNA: TGTGCCAGTAGTGAAGTTGGAGGTGGCTACACCTTC. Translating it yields CASSEVGGGYTF.

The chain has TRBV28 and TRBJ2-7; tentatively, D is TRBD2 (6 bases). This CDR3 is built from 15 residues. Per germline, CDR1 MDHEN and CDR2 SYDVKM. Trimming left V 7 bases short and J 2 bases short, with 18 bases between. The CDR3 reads CASNGIRRGAYEQYF. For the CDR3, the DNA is TGTGCCAGCAATGGCATACGGCGCGGGGCCTACGAGCAGTACTTC.

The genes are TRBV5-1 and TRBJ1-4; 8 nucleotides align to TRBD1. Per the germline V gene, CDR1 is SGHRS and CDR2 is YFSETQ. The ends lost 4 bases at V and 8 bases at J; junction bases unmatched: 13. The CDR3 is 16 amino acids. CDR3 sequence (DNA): TGCGCCAGCAGCGCCAAAGAGCAGGGGGCTGGAGAAAAACTGTTTTTT. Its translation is CASSAKEQGAGEKLFF.

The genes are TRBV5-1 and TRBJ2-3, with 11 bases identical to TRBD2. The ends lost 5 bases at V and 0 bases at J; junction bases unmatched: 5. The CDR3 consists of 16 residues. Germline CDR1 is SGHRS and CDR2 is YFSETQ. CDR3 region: CASREGTSGSTDTQYF. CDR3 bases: TGCGCCAGCAGGGAAGGGACTAGCGGTAGCACAGATACGCAGTATTTT.

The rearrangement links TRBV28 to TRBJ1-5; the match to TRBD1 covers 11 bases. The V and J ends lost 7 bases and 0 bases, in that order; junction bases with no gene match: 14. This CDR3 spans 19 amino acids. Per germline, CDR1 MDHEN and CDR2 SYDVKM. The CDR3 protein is CASKPTGQGVSNSNQPQHF. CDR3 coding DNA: TGTGCCAGCAAACCCACGGGACAGGGGGTCTCAAATAGCAATCAGCCCCAGCATTTT.

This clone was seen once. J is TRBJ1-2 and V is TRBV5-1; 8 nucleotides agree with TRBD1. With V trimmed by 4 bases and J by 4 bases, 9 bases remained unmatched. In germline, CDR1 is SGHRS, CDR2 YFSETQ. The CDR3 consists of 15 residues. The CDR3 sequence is CASSLTGEVGYGYTF. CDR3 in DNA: TGCGCCAGCAGCCTGACAGGGGAGGTTGGCTATGGCTACACCTTC. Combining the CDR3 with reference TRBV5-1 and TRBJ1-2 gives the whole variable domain KAGVTQTPRYLIKTRGQQVTLSCSPISGHRSVSWYQQTPGQGLQFLFEYFSETQRNKGNFPGRFSGRQFSNSRSEMNVSTLELGDSALYLCASSLTGEVGYGYTFGSGTRLTVV.

The CDR3 nucleotides read TGTGCCAGCAGTTCCCCCGGGACAGGGAACACCGGGGAGCTGTTTTTT. Protein product: CASSSPGTGNTGELFF. This rearrangement joins TRBV28 to TRBJ2-2; 8 nucleotides agree with TRBD1. Germline CDR1 and CDR2: MDHEN and SYDVKM. V gave up 4 bases and J gave up 1 base; unmatched junction bases: 5. This CDR3 is built from 16 residues. Filled out from reference TRBV28 and TRBJ2-2, the complete variable domain reads DVKVTQSSRYLVKRTGEKVFLECVQDMDHENMFWYRQDPGLGLRLIYFSYDVKMKEKGDIPEGYSVSREKKERFSLILESASTNQTSMYLCASSSPGTGNTGELFFGEGSRLTVL.

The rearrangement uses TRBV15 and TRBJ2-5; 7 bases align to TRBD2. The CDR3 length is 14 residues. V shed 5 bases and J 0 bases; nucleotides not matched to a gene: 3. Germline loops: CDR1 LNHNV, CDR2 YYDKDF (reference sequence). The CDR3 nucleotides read TGTGCCACCAGCCGGACTAGTTACCAAGAGACCCAGTACTTC. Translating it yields CATSRTSYQETQYF.

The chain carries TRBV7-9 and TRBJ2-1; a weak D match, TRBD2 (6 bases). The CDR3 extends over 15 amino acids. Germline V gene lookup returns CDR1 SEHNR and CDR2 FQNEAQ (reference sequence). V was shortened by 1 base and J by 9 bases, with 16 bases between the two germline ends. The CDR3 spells CASSLVGGLVVEQFF. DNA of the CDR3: TGTGCCAGCAGCTTAGTGGGGGGTTTAGTAGTTGAGCAGTTCTTC.

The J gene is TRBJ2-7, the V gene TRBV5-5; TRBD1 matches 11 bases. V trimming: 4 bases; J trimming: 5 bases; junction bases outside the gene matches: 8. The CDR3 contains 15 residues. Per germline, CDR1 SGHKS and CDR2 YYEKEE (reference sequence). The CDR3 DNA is TGTGCCAGCAGCAACTGGGGACAGGGGGACCACGAGCAGTACTTC. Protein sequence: CASSNWGQGDHEQYF.

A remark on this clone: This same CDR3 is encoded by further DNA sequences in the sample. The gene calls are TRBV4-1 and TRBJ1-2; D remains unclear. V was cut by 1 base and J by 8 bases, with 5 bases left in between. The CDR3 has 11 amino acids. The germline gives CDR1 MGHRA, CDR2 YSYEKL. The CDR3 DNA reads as TGCGCCAGCAGCCAAGGTCTCGGCTACACCTTC. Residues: CASSQGLGYTF.

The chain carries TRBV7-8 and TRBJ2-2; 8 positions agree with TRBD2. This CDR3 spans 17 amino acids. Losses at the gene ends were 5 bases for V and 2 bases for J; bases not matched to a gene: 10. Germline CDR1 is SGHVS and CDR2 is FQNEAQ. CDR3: CASSAPGRGGNTGELFF. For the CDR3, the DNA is TGTGCCAGCAGCGCACCCGGGAGGGGGGGAAACACCGGGGAGCTGTTTTTT.